This is a list of T cell receptor beta chains from one sample in a study of response to subunit inactivated influenza vaccine. MiXCR, run by TCRdb on the RT-PCR reads, gives a single entry per CDR3 protein. Among about 500,000 distinct CDR3 sequences listed, 16% were seen once. Material: CD4+ T cells sorted from PBMCs, obtained roughly 24 months after vaccination. The source of these receptors is a man aged 45 to 70 who received an inactivated influenza vaccine. Each CDR3 is given with its conserved first and last residue. D genes are given only for firm matches. Part of the rows lack a size; the others show once, few, many or a class for expanded clones.

cdr3_aa cdr3_nt v_call d_call clone_size j_call
CASSLQGKSYEQYF TGTGCCAGCAGCTTACAGGGGAAGAGCTACGAGCAGTACTTC TRBV7-9 NA NA TRBJ2-7
CSADTLTSRRETQYF TGCAGTGCTGACACCCTAACTAGTAGACGGGAGACCCAGTACTTC TRBV20-1 NA NA TRBJ2-5
CASRAGGVSNQPQHF TGTGCCAGCAGAGCGGGAGGCGTTAGCAATCAGCCCCAGCATTTT TRBV28 NA NA TRBJ1-5
CASSGGHGNIQYF TGCGCCAGCAGTGGGGGACACGGGAACATTCAGTACTTC TRBV10-1 NA NA TRBJ2-4
CATSRDGTTYEQYF TGTGCCACCAGCAGGGACGGGACCACCTACGAGCAGTACTTC TRBV15 NA NA TRBJ2-7
CSAITGLAGTDTQYF TGCAGTGCCATCACGGGACTAGCGGGCACAGATACGCAGTATTTT TRBV20-1 TRBD2 NA TRBJ2-3
CSVVGTGKSTDTQYF TGCAGCGTTGTAGGGACAGGGAAGAGCACAGATACGCAGTATTTT TRBV29-1 TRBD1 NA TRBJ2-3
CATSDYREASYNEQFF TGTGCCACCAGTGACTATCGGGAGGCCTCCTACAATGAGCAGTTCTTC TRBV24-1 TRBD2 few TRBJ2-1
CSAPRSYEQYF TGCAGTGCCCCCCGCTCCTACGAGCAGTACTTC TRBV20-1 NA NA TRBJ2-7
CATSDVGGGYQPQHF TGTGCCACCAGTGATGTAGGGGGCGGGTATCAGCCCCAGCATTTT TRBV24-1 TRBD1 few TRBJ1-5
CSVDGWGDGAFF TGCAGCGTTGATGGATGGGGGGATGGGGCTTTCTTT TRBV29-1 NA NA TRBJ1-1
CAISEPEQGARGYTF TGTGCCATCAGTGAGCCCGAACAGGGGGCAAGAGGCTACACCTTC TRBV10-3 TRBD1 NA TRBJ1-2
CASTRDLGNTIYF TGTGCCAGCACCCGGGACCTAGGAAACACCATATATTTT TRBV6-6 NA many TRBJ1-3
CATSRAANLETQYF TGTGCCACCAGCAGAGCGGCAAACTTGGAGACCCAGTACTTC TRBV15 NA NA TRBJ2-5
CASSSAGTGNNEQFF TGTGCCAGCAGTTCGGCCGGGACAGGGAACAATGAGCAGTTCTTC TRBV28 TRBD1 few TRBJ2-1
CASSYRHEQYF TGTGCCAGCAGCTACAGACACGAGCAGTACTTC TRBV28 NA few TRBJ2-7
CASRQQGIRNEQFF TGTGCCAGCAGGCAACAGGGGATCAGGAATGAGCAGTTCTTC TRBV6-2/TRBV6-3 TRBD1 NA TRBJ2-1
CSGSGTGYNEQFF TGCAGCGGGTCCGGGACAGGCTACAATGAGCAGTTCTTC TRBV29-1 TRBD1 few TRBJ2-1
CSARTSVGQETQYF TGCAGTGCTAGAACTAGCGTCGGACAAGAGACCCAGTACTTC TRBV20-1 TRBD2 few TRBJ2-5
CASSQDGTGNYEQYF TGTGCCAGCAGCCAAGATGGGACAGGGAACTACGAGCAGTACTTC TRBV4-2 TRBD1 NA TRBJ2-7
CASSSVSNTGELFF TGTGCCAGCAGTTCGGTTAGCAACACCGGGGAGCTGTTTTTT TRBV7-3 NA few TRBJ2-2
CSARSGLETQYF TGCAGTGCTAGATCAGGGCTAGAGACCCAGTACTTC TRBV20-1 NA NA TRBJ2-5
CASSLDRYRPTEAFF TGTGCCAGCAGCTTAGATCGATACAGGCCCACTGAAGCTTTCTTT TRBV11-2 NA few TRBJ1-1
CASSFTARTQYF TGTGCCAGCAGTTTTACCGCACGCACGCAGTATTTT TRBV12-3/TRBV12-4 NA NA TRBJ2-3
CASSPIKWAPSNQPQHF TGTGCCAGCAGCCCCATAAAGTGGGCTCCTAGCAATCAGCCCCAGCATTTT TRBV28 NA few TRBJ1-5
CSAMGQYTGELFF TGCAGTGCTATGGGACAGTACACCGGGGAGCTGTTTTTT TRBV20-1 TRBD1 NA TRBJ2-2
CASSFPSGMLEKLFF TGTGCCAGCAGCTTCCCCTCCGGGATGCTCGAAAAACTGTTTTTT TRBV7-2 NA once TRBJ1-4
CAIRAASTDTQYF TGTGCTATCAGGGCAGCTAGCACAGATACGCAGTATTTT TRBV6-1 NA few TRBJ2-3
CSASPTSGFYNEQFF TGCAGTGCTAGCCCGACTAGCGGATTCTACAATGAGCAGTTCTTC TRBV20-1 TRBD2 NA TRBJ2-1